The 26 T cell receptor beta chains presented below share a single source sample, sequenced in a study of shared clonotypes between healthy human individuals. The table came from immunoSEQ multiplex PCR; TCRdb's copy has only in-frame clones and leaves some out. This sample yields over 850,000 clones, of which approximately 80% are seen a single time; around 0.6% belongs to the top ten. Sequencing was performed on memory CD4+ T cells from PBMCs. The sample's subset: CD45RA-negative fraction. The receptors stem from a man between 18 and 29 years old in good health. Some clones in this sample may be carry-over from other donors' samples.

V gene TRBV10-3 combines with J gene TRBJ2-3; 10 nucleotides align to TRBD1. V gave up 10 bases and J gave up 3 bases; unmatched junction bases: 7. Germline CDR1 and CDR2: ENHRY and SYGVKD. The length of the CDR3 is 14 residues. The CDR3 protein is CATTPGQGTDTQYF. In nucleotides, the CDR3 is TGTGCCACTACTCCGGGACAGGGGACAGATACGCAGTATTTT.

The chain joins TRBV15 to TRBJ2-1, with TRBD2 identical over 8 bases. This CDR3 has 13 residues. CDR1 is LNHNV and CDR2 is YYDKDF in the germline V gene (reference sequence). Germline trimming cut 0 bases from V and 12 bases from J; bases unmatched to any gene: 4. The CDR3 sequence is CATSRDGTRRQFF. In DNA, the CDR3 is TGTGCCACCAGCAGAGACGGGACTAGAAGGCAGTTCTTC.

The chain links TRBV19 to TRBJ2-5; D is unclear. Germline assignment: CDR1 LNHDA and CDR2 SQIVND (reference sequence). This CDR3 spans 13 amino acids. Between the trimmed V and J ends, which lost 7 bases and 4 bases, there was a span of 13 bases. In DNA form, the CDR3 reads TGTGCCAGTACCAGGAGATGGGGAGAGACCCAGTACTTC. Its protein is CASTRRWGETQYF.

The chain is built from TRBV6-5 and TRBJ1-4, with D perhaps TRBD1 (6 bases). Per the germline V gene, CDR1 is MNHEY and CDR2 is SVGAGI. V was clipped by 4 bases and J by 7 bases, with 10 bases between them. This CDR3 region has 13 residues. Here the CDR3 DNA reads TGTGCCAGCAGTTTTGGGGGCGGTGAAAAACTGTTTTTT. The encoded protein is CASSFGGGEKLFF.

V usage is TRBV6-5 and J usage is TRBJ2-7, with 8 bases fitting TRBD2. The J segment lost 4 bases and the V segment lost 7 bases, leaving 9 bases of the junction unmatched. Germline V lookup: CDR1 MNHEY, CDR2 SVGAGI. This CDR3 spans 14 amino acids. CDR3 region: CASTPDGGVYEQYF. The CDR3 nucleotides are TGTGCCAGCACTCCGGACGGGGGGGTATACGAGCAGTACTTC.

V is TRBV5-1 and J is TRBJ2-7; D unresolved. The CDR3 spans 15 residues. Trimming took 4 bases from V and 7 from J, leaving 21 bases between them. Per germline, CDR1 SGHRS and CDR2 YFSETQ. Here the CDR3 reads CASSSSGGPTVEQYF. The CDR3 DNA sequence: TGCGCCAGCAGCAGCTCCGGCGGCCCGACGGTGGAGCAGTACTTC.

Points on this clone: At the DNA level, this CDR3 is encoded by other sequences in the same sample as well. V usage is TRBV18 and J usage is TRBJ2-7, with unresolved D. Per germline, CDR1 KGHSH and CDR2 LQKENI. V gave up 2 bases and J gave up 4 bases, with 9 bases separating them. The CDR3 runs 13 residues. CDR3 region: CASSPSSGYEQYF. The CDR3 DNA is TGTGCCAGCTCACCAAGTTCGGGTTACGAGCAGTACTTC. Filled out from reference TRBV18 and TRBJ2-7, the complete variable domain reads NAGVMQNPRHLVRRRGQEARLRCSPMKGHSHVYWYRQLPEEGLKFMVYLQKENIIDESGMPKERFSAEFPKEGPSILRIQQVVRGDSAAYFCASSPSSGYEQYFGPGTRLTVT.

The chain joins TRBV5-1 to TRBJ2-7, with unresolved D. CDR1 is SGHRS and CDR2 is YFSETQ in the germline V gene. V was shortened by 1 base and J by 2 bases, with 16 bases between the two germline ends. The CDR3 extends over 16 amino acids. The CDR3 protein is CASSLSPSASTYEQYF. The CDR3 DNA reads as TGCGCCAGCAGCTTGTCCCCAAGCGCGAGTACCTACGAGCAGTACTTC.

This clone occurred once. The rearrangement links TRBV6-5 to TRBJ2-7, with 8 positions matching TRBD2. The CDR3 is 15 amino acids. Germline trimming cut 6 bases from V and 0 bases from J; bases unmatched to any gene: 7. From germline, CDR1 is MNHEY and CDR2 SVGAGI. In DNA, the CDR3 is TGTGCCAGCAGGTCAGCGGGAGCCCCCTCCTACGAGCAGTACTTC. Protein product: CASRSAGAPSYEQYF.

This chain uses TRBV4-1 with TRBJ2-7, with a possible D match to TRBD1 (6 bases). The CDR3 consists of 15 residues. V gave up 0 bases and J gave up 4 bases, with 13 bases separating them. The germline V gene encodes CDR1 MGHRA and CDR2 YSYEKL. The CDR3 sequence is CASSQDGQGRYEQYF. The CDR3 DNA follows: TGCGCCAGCAGCCAAGACGGGCAGGGGCGGTACGAGCAGTACTTC.

The chain recombines TRBV7-9 with TRBJ2-3, with D tentatively TRBD1 (5 bases). The germline V gene encodes CDR1 SEHNR and CDR2 FQNEAQ (reference sequence). This CDR3 has 13 residues. Between the trimmed V and J ends, which lost 6 bases and 4 bases, there was a span of 11 bases. CDR3 nucleotide sequence: TGTGCCAGCAGTGCTCTAGGGGCAGATACGCAGTATTTT. This codes for CASSALGADTQYF.

The V gene is TRBV7-2, the J gene TRBJ2-1; D unclear. Trimming pared 6 bases from V and 10 bases from J, leaving 13 bases between. The CDR3 contains 12 residues. CDR1 and CDR2 (germline): SGHTA, FQGNSA. The CDR3 spells CASSSVVWEQFF. CDR3 DNA sequence: TGTGCCAGCAGTTCAGTGGTATGGGAGCAGTTCTTC.

This clone showed up just a few times. V and J are TRBV10-3 and TRBJ2-7, with D perhaps TRBD2 (5 bases). The CDR3 consists of 12 residues. Germline loops: CDR1 ENHRY, CDR2 SYGVKD. The ends were cut back, 8 bases at V and 4 bases at J, with 12 bases in the middle. CDR3 region: CAISQPGYEQYF. As DNA, the CDR3 is TGTGCCATCTCCCAACCGGGGTACGAGCAGTACTTC.

On this clone: The sample holds other DNA sequences that translate to the same CDR3. This rearrangement joins TRBV7-9 to TRBJ1-2; D gene uncertain. There are 12 residues in the CDR3. CDR1 is SEHNR, CDR2 FQNEAQ, per germline (reference sequence). V shed 4 bases and J shed 3 bases, with 6 bases lying between them. The DNA for the CDR3 is TGTGCCAGCAGCTCCGGTGACTATGGCTACACCTTC. Translation gives CASSSGDYGYTF.

On this clone itself: A much larger clone differs by one base, so this may be a read error. The sample holds other DNA sequences that translate to the same CDR3. CDR3 amino acids: CASSLTGYEQFF. CDR3 in DNA: TGTGCCAGCAGCTTAACAGGGTATGAGCAGTTCTTC. The V and J genes are TRBV7-3 and TRBJ2-1; no firm D call. V was shortened by 0 bases and J by 8 bases, with 5 bases between the two germline ends. The CDR3 length is 12 residues. In germline, CDR1 is SGHTA, CDR2 FQGTGA.

The chain carries TRBV4-1 and TRBJ1-4; 7 bases align to TRBD1. With 1 base clipped from V and 4 bases from J, the junction kept 6 bases outside the gene matches. The CDR3 sequence is 16 residues long. Germline-derived CDR1 and CDR2 are MGHRA and YSYEKL. The CDR3 DNA follows: TGCGCCAGCAGCCAAGGGAGGACAGGATATAATGAAAAACTGTTTTTT. Translation gives CASSQGRTGYNEKLFF.

The chain uses TRBV6-5 and TRBJ1-1, with D hard to call. With 0 bases removed from V and 8 bases from J, the gap between germline ends came to 7 bases. This CDR3 spans 12 amino acids. Germline CDR1 and CDR2: MNHEY and SVGAGI. The CDR3 nucleotides are TGTGCCAGCAGTTACTCGATCACGGAAGCTTTCTTT. Its translation is CASSYSITEAFF.

The chain carries TRBV4-1 and TRBJ2-5; D remains ambiguous. V lost 1 base, J lost 3 bases, and 12 bases lay in between. The germline CDR1 and CDR2 sequences are MGHRA and YSYEKL. The CDR3 covers 15 residues. The CDR3 nucleotides are TGCGCCAGCAGCCAAGCTTTGGGCAGAAAAGAGACCCAGTACTTC. It specifies CASSQALGRKETQYF.

The chain couples TRBV5-1 to TRBJ2-1; D remains ambiguous. This CDR3 region has 15 residues. Germline-derived CDR1 and CDR2 are SGHRS and YFSETQ. The V and J ends lost 1 base and 5 bases respectively, with 13 bases between them. CDR3 in DNA: TGCGCCAGCAGCTTGTTTCCCCCAGCAAACAATGAGCAGTTCTTC. It codes for CASSLFPPANNEQFF.

In DNA form, the CDR3 reads TGTGCCAGCTCAGACAGGTCCTACGAGCAGTACTTC. Its translation is CASSDRSYEQYF. The chain joins TRBV18 to TRBJ2-7, with TRBD1 as a possible D gene (6 bases). V was cut by 5 bases and J by 1 base, with 6 bases left in between. Germline V gives CDR1 KGHSH, CDR2 LQKENI. This CDR3 region has 12 residues.

V gene TRBV7-9 combines with J gene TRBJ1-2; 10 positions match TRBD1. The CDR3 has 15 residues. CDR1 is SEHNR and CDR2 is FQNEAQ in the germline V gene (reference sequence). Trimming removed 7 bases from V and 1 base from J; junction bases left unmatched: 6. This CDR3 reads CASNEGDRGNYGYTF. The CDR3 nucleotides read TGTGCCAGCAATGAAGGGGACAGGGGTAACTATGGCTACACCTTC.

This chain uses TRBV19 with TRBJ1-2; 7 bases align to TRBD1. Germline loops: CDR1 LNHDA, CDR2 SQIVND (reference sequence). The CDR3 spans 15 residues. V shed 2 bases, J shed 3 bases, and the junction held 6 bases outside the gene matches. The CDR3: CASSISPGQHYGYTF. The CDR3 nucleotides read TGTGCCAGTAGTATAAGCCCGGGACAGCACTATGGCTACACCTTC. Full variable domain (missing parts from reference TRBV19 and TRBJ1-2): DGGITQSPKYLFRKEGQNVTLSCEQNLNHDAMYWYRQDPGQGLRLIYYSQIVNDFQKGDIAEGYSVSREKKESFPLTVTSAQKNPTAFYLCASSISPGQHYGYTFGSGTRLTVV.

This clone was seen a few times. V and J are TRBV7-9 and TRBJ2-2; D is undetermined. The CDR3 runs to 14 residues. Germline assignment: CDR1 SEHNR and CDR2 FQNEAQ (reference sequence). V was shortened by 3 bases and J by 7 bases, with 12 bases between the two germline ends. The chain's CDR3 is CASSFARLGGELFF. For the CDR3, the DNA is TGTGCCAGCAGCTTCGCCAGGCTGGGCGGGGAGCTGTTTTTT.

J is TRBJ1-4 and V is TRBV28; a weak D match, TRBD1 (6 bases). The germline V and J ends were trimmed by 5 bases and 6 bases, with 7 bases remaining between them. Germline V lookup: CDR1 MDHEN, CDR2 SYDVKM. This CDR3 comprises 12 residues. The CDR3: CASSRTDEKLFF. The CDR3, as DNA: TGTGCCAGCAGTCGGACAGATGAAAAACTGTTTTTT.

This chain uses TRBV7-9 with TRBJ2-5; 10 positions match TRBD2. The closer fit of TRBJ2-7 to the DNA end suggests the J call may be wrong. The CDR3 has 19 amino acids. Germline V gene lookup returns CDR1 SEHNR and CDR2 FQNEAQ (reference sequence). DNA for the CDR3: TGTGCCAGCAGCTTTAACAGGGGTTCAGCGGGAGGGGGACAATACGAGCAGTACTTC. Protein product: CASSFNRGSAGGGQYEQYF.

The chain couples TRBV28 to TRBJ1-2, with TRBD1 as a possible D gene (6 bases). Germline V gives CDR1 MDHEN, CDR2 SYDVKM. Trimming removed 3 bases at V and 1 base at J, with 12 bases between. CDR3 length: 15 amino acids. The DNA of the CDR3 is TGTGCCAGCAGTTTTGTTCCGGACAGTAACTATGGCTACACCTTC. Translated, it gives CASSFVPDSNYGYTF.